This T cell receptor (beta chain) was found in a study of cytomegalovirus exposure and HLA in healthy donors (dated by TCRdb to about 2017). Concerning the study at large: According to an earlier analysis of several hundred of the donors, about 179 million T cells yielded over 100 million unique TCR beta sequences and approximately 280 Gb of sequence data. Roughly 310 gigabases of sequencing data and tens of millions of unique TCR sequences were included in an early release covering around 650 HLA-typed donors. The genetic ancestry cluster associated with self-reported Caucasian donors included about 84% of the approximately 430 genotyped donors. The study aimed to test whether cataloging public T cell receptors could reveal signatures of past pathogen exposure. The study profiled the T cell repertoires of 550 to 700 subjects by immunosequencing and related them to cytomegalovirus serostatus. In addition to the first cohort of approximately 650 subjects, a separate validation cohort of 130 or so different subjects was used. To predict cytomegalovirus infection status, the study brought together high-throughput TCR immunosequencing, statistical association of individual TCRs with disease status, and machine learning. A later analysis re-analyzed previously published TCR beta repertoires from 660 or so donors and added high-resolution HLA genotyping to study TCR occurrence patterns. In the later analysis, no new phenotypic data were used to find candidate immune exposures; instead, reliance was placed on TCR beta sequences and their occurrence across donors. In an earlier analysis of 587 of the donors, high-throughput TCR beta sequencing was used to judge whether each TCR beta V gene segment behaved as functional or pseudogenic. Alongside the repertoire data, information on donor age, sex, ethnicity and CMV serostatus was compiled. A later genetic analysis used genome-wide SNP genotypes for about 65% of the 666 donors, treating that subset as a discovery cohort. All discovery cohort repertoires had been generated using a single sequencing platform. Both class I and class II loci were covered by HLA typing, at four-digit resolution. Typing coverage varied by locus: roughly 620-630 donors for A, B, C, DRB1 and DQB1; more than 500 for DQA1; about 600 for DPA1; 400 to 480 for DPB1. Four to six DR-DQ haplotypes were handled as single units for association and clustering, since linkage in the cohort was strong. On average, roughly 240,000 unique TCR beta nucleotide sequences were sequenced per donor among several hundred genotyped donors of the cohort, with about 17% of those sequences being non-productive. Broad study findings and their caveats: Correlated functional status among segregating V segments might reflect linkage disequilibrium, but an unknown experimental factor could not be ruled out. In vitro tests confirmed that three of the cytomegalovirus-associated TCR beta chains recognize cytomegalovirus antigens. In a later analysis, the rate of TCR association differed among HLA loci, with DRB1 alleles having the most associated TCRs and HLA-C alleles having the fewest. In a later analysis, about 17,000 TCR beta sequences were associated with specific HLA alleles at a false discovery rate of 0.05. The earlier analysis of almost 600 of the donors excluded approximately 15 rarely observed V segments, including chromosome 9 orphons, because counts were too low. Presence/absence analyses assumed roughly uniform sequencing depth across donors, an assumption that may not hold. This cohort had only TCR beta chains sequenced, and the lack of alpha or paired-chain data limited which features could be detected. In a later analysis, HLA-associated TCR beta chains showed more clonal expansion and lower generation probabilities than non-associated chains that were equally common. According to a later genetic analysis, donors in an Asian-associated ancestry cluster had fewer N-insertions in productive TCRs than the roughly 660-donor mean. It was suggested by the authors that the approach could potentially be generalized to other disease states and immunological phenotypes. A cluster of highly shared sequence variants was judged likely to be a technical artifact of the sequencing pipeline. Some IMGT-functional V segments, including TRBV6-2 and TRBV6-3, could not be distinguished by the 87-base-pair reads and were therefore excluded. Cytomegalovirus status was reported to be diagnosed by the classifier with high specificity and sensitivity in both the original and validation cohorts. A further reported finding was that TCR beta sequences accurately predicted the HLA-A and HLA-B alleles for most subjects in the first cohort. In a later genetic analysis, a missense DCLRE1C variant was associated with V-gene and J-gene trimming of TCR beta chains, and the association was replicated in an independent cohort. Most CMV-associated TCR beta chains appeared to be HLA-restricted in a later analysis, and the HLA associations seemed to be driven largely by CMV exposure. When HLA alleles, especially DR and DQ, strongly co-occurred, TCR associations were difficult to assign to individual alleles. In a later analysis, several top co-occurrence clusters were reported to appear linked to parvovirus B19, influenza, CMV and Epstein-Barr virus. The only immune exposure information available for the cohort was CMV serostatus. The study listed 164 TCR beta chains as associated with cytomegalovirus. While some public TCRs were present in many individuals, most TCR sequences turned up only very rarely across donors. In an earlier analysis of about 540 of the donors, most TCR beta V segments were observed in productive rearrangements about 87% or about 30% of the time, broadly matching IMGT annotations. Because HLA typing was missing for some donors at each locus, association tests included only the typed subset.

The cohort consisted of 666 healthy bone marrow donors. At the time of sampling, every cohort member was nominally healthy, though immune exposures that went unrecorded were likely present. The donor was CMV seronegative and belonged to the group of 350 or so seronegative cohort members. A peripheral blood sample was collected from each donor, and TCR beta sequencing was performed on peripheral blood mononuclear cells. The Qiagen DNeasy Blood Extraction Kit was used to extract genomic DNA from the blood cell samples. Deletion took 6 bases off V and 6 bases off J, with a span of 18 bases between the germline ends. According to the germline V gene, CDR1 reads SGHRS and CDR2 reads YFSETQ. From its cysteine to its phenylalanine, the CDR3 spans 14 amino acids. CDR3 DNA only is kept here, 42 bases in frame from base 1. About this clone: Its recognized antigen is unknown.

The method behind the library was the immunoSEQ multiplex PCR assay. For the multiplex PCR, a mixture combining 60 forward primers for TCR Vbeta segments and 13 reverse primers for TCR Jbeta segments was used. The CDR3 region of rearranged TCR beta genes was amplified from genomic DNA with a multiplex PCR assay. On the Illumina HiSeq System, the amplified TCR beta libraries were sequenced as 87-base-pair reads. The study's own analysis went as follows. A later analysis counted 65 million to 90 million unique TCR beta chains across the 700 or so repertoires, and roughly 9.9 million of these chains were shared by at least two donors. Raw reads were error-corrected and collapsed into unique sequences with a nearest-neighbor algorithm that merged closely related sequences to remove PCR and sequencing errors. To assign V, D and J gene segments, CDR3 sequences were aligned to IMGT reference sequences. For a sequence to be retained, a match of at least six nucleotides to both a V gene segment and a J gene segment was required. Rearrangements were called productive when the CDR3 lacked stop codons and stayed in frame with V and J; all others were non-productive. Following IMGT convention, CDR3 was defined as the stretch from the second conserved V-encoded cysteine up to the conserved J-encoded phenylalanine. Sequences without an unambiguous match to a single V gene segment were excluded from the earlier analysis of 587 of the donors. In an earlier analysis of several hundred of the donors, V segments were called functional above 56.7% productive rearrangements and were called segregating when the between-donor standard deviation exceeded 5%. A statistical classification framework was built for diagnosing cytomegalovirus status from the catalog of TCR beta chain sequences. In a later analysis, V and J genes were assigned by comparing TCR nucleotide sequences against IMGT/GENE-DB human TR gene sequences. The TCRdist pipeline was used in a later analysis to assign CDR3 sequences and most-parsimonious VDJ recombination scenarios. In a later analysis, each TCR beta chain was defined by its CDR3 amino acid sequence together with its V-gene family, and reads lacking a unique V-gene family were excluded. To address suspected cross-contamination and a sequencing artifact, a later analysis removed around 590 highly shared, low-generation-probability nucleotide sequences. In a later analysis, a clonal expansion index for each public chain was calculated from normalized within-repertoire ranks of inferred template counts. Generation probabilities in a later analysis came from a VDJ recombination model fitted to out-of-frame rearrangements, and those results were checked against IGoR. In a later analysis, TCR-TCR, TCR-HLA and TCR-CMV co-occurrence was scored with hypergeometric tests, and a repertoire-size bias correction was applied to TCR pairs. False discovery rates were estimated in a later analysis by permuting HLA or CMV assignments 20 times. In a later analysis, co-occurring TCRs were grouped with DBSCAN, and TCRdist sequence similarity was added when clustering was performed within HLA-allele-positive subsets. For co-occurrence clustering, repertoires with fewer than 30,000 or more than 120,000 public chains were excluded, along with 5 or 6 repertoires with anomalous nucleotide sharing. Imported from immuneACCESS, the table was reduced by TCRdb to in-frame sequences with V and J called. These copies leave out some clones; in studies compared against another copy, an unresolved V gene accounts for under half, and the cause of the remainder is not known. V, J and clone size derive from that table, while D and trimming were established from the DNA sequence. This specimen's table enumerates 130,000 to 150,000 clones. The leading ten clones occupy about 0.96% of the sample.

The TCR comes from a male donor in good health and CMV-seronegative. The chain is assembled from TRBV5-1 and TRBJ1-1; possibly the D gene is TRBD1, per 5 matching bases. Sample: PBMCs. The nucleotide sequence reads as follows: TGCGCCAGCACCGTATCGGACACTTTGGCTGAAGCTTTCTTT. The translation is CASTVSDTLAEAFF.